This T cell receptor beta chain came from a study of blood T cells in healthy people across ages. The amount of total RNA extracted per sample was at least 6 micrograms. It was with a sample-barcoded 5' primer and a J-beta primer mix that a second PCR of about 7 to 12 cycles was run. TCRdb called the 5' RACE reads again in MiXCR, with one record for every CDR3 protein. The top ten hold 5.5% to 8% of the sample, which has about 1.4 million distinct CDR3 sequences, approximately 63% seen once. The TCR sequence derives from a man aged 18 to 30 in good health. Sequencing was performed on blood.

The DNA of the CDR3 is TGTGCCAGCAGCCTAGACAGGGCGAGCTATGGCTACACCTTC. It encodes CASSLDRASYGYTF. This chain connects TRBV6-1 to TRBJ1-2; 7 bases match TRBD1. The CDR3 runs to 14 residues. V trimming: 6 bases; J trimming: 4 bases; junction bases outside the gene matches: 8. Per germline, CDR1 MNHNS and CDR2 SASEGT.